The clone carrying this T cell receptor (beta chain) was found a few times. Other DNA variants within this sample encode the same CDR3. In germline, CDR1 is SNHLY, CDR2 FYNNEI. The CDR3 spans 13 residues. Trimming took off 6 bases at V and 0 bases at J, with 6 bases between the two ends. The sample belongs to a study of shared clonotypes between healthy human individuals. Deep was the level used in running the assay. Methods used by the authors: ImmunoSEQ only sent back junction sequences with no quality scores, so filtering was done differently. Only in-frame clones appear in the TCRdb table, and some are missing; sequencing was by immunoSEQ multiplex PCR. Clone size and the V and J calls come from that table; the DNA yielded D and trimming. The table records about half a million clones, approximately 78% of them present only once.

The sample comprised PBMCs. The chain joins TRBV2 to TRBJ1-5; D is ambiguous. This TCR derives from a woman in her thirties or forties in good health. Some clones in this sample may be carry-over from other donors' samples. The CDR3 DNA reads TGTGCCAGCAGCGGAGATAGCAATCAGCCCCAGCATTTT. Its protein product is CASSGDSNQPQHF.